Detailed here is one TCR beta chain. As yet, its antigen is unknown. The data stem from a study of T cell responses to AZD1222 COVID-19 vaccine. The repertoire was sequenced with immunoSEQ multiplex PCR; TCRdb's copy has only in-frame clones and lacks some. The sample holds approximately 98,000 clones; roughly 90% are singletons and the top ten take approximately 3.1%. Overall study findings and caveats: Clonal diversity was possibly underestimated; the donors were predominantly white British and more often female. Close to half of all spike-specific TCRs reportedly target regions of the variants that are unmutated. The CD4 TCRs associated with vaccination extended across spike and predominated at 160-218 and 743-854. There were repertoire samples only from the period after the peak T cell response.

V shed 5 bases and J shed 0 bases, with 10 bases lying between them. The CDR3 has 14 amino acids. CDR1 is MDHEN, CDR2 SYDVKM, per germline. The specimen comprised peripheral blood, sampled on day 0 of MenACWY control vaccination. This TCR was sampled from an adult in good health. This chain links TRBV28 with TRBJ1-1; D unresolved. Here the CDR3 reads CASSRAQLNTEAFF. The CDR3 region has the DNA TGTGCCAGCAGTAGGGCACAATTGAACACTGAAGCTTTCTTT.